Listed here are 18 T cell receptor beta chains from one sample, sequenced in a study of beta chain features in type 1 diabetes. The investigators reverse transcribed all of the isolated RNA, so they sequenced expressed TCRB transcripts. Here immunoSEQ multiplex PCR was the method, and the copy in TCRdb shows in-frame clones only, minus some. The repertoire consists of over 350,000 clones, with around 16% occurring once and the leading ten covering roughly 0.019%. Sequencing was done on a sample of naive CD4+ T cells from blood. These receptors originate from a young woman in good health.

This chain uses TRBV10-3 with TRBJ2-7; 8 bases agree with TRBD1. J gave up 5 bases and V 6 bases, and 9 bases lay outside the gene matches. Germline-derived CDR1 and CDR2 are ENHRY and SYGVKD. CDR3 length equals 14 residues. In nucleotides, the CDR3 is TGTGCCATCAGCTCCGGACAGGGATCTGACGAGCAGTACTTC. The encoded protein is CAISSGQGSDEQYF.

V gene TRBV23-1 combines with J gene TRBJ2-3; D unclear. TRBV23-1 is an ORF, and what it does is uncertain. The CDR3 length is 14 residues. Trimming took 2 bases from V and 4 from J, leaving 10 bases between them. CDR3 sequence: CASSQILRADTQYF. Here the CDR3 DNA reads TGCGCCAGCAGTCAAATCCTTCGGGCAGATACGCAGTATTTT.

This clone was seen more than once but under ten times. The chain is built from TRBV5-1 and TRBJ1-5, with 9 positions matching TRBD1. CDR1 is SGHRS, CDR2 YFSETQ, per germline. This CDR3 has 15 residues. V lost 5 bases to trimming and J lost 2 bases; unmatched junction nucleotides: 5. CDR3 residues: CASSRTGEGNQPQHF. The CDR3 bases are TGCGCCAGCAGTCGGACAGGGGAGGGCAATCAGCCCCAGCATTTT.

The genes are TRBV11-2 and TRBJ2-5; 10 nucleotides align to TRBD2. Germline V gene data show CDR1 as SGHAT and CDR2 as FQNNGV. V gave up 1 base and J gave up 4 bases; unmatched junction bases: 9. The CDR3 is made up of 17 amino acids. The CDR3 coding sequence is TGTGCCAGCAGCTTAGTGGGCCCTAGCGGGGGCGTAGAGACCCAGTACTTC. Protein product: CASSLVGPSGGVETQYF.

A few counts support this clone. This chain uses TRBV29-1 with TRBJ2-1; TRBD2 agrees at 8 bases. Per germline, CDR1 SQVTM and CDR2 ANQGSEA. J was trimmed by 0 bases and V by 7 bases; bases with no gene match: 8. The length of the CDR3 is 15 residues. For the CDR3, the DNA is TGCAGCGGCGGGAGGACGGGGATCTCCTACAATGAGCAGTTCTTC. Residues: CSGGRTGISYNEQFF.

This clone was counted only a few times. V gene TRBV9 combines with J gene TRBJ2-5; D ambiguous. Trimming pared 4 bases from V and 6 bases from J, leaving 19 bases between. From germline, CDR1 is SGDLS and CDR2 YYNGEE. The CDR3 loop spans 15 amino acids. The CDR3 DNA sequence: TGTGCCAGCAGCCCCCAGCCAAACGCGAGGCAGACCCAGTACTTC. This gives the protein CASSPQPNARQTQYF.

J is TRBJ2-5 and V is TRBV7-9, with 8 bases aligning to TRBD2. In germline, CDR1 is SEHNR, CDR2 FQNEAQ (reference sequence). After removal of 3 bases from V and 2 bases from J, the junction contained 8 bases not matched to a gene. The CDR3 runs to 16 residues. The CDR3 loop is CASSFRGTGGQETQYF. CDR3 DNA sequence: TGTGCCAGCAGCTTCCGTGGCACGGGGGGGCAAGAGACCCAGTACTTC. Variable domain in full (rest from reference TRBV7-9 and TRBJ2-5): DTGVSQNPRHKITKRGQNVTFRCDPISEHNRLYWYRQTLGQGPEFLTYFQNEAQLEKSRLLSDRFSAERPKGSFSTLEIQRTEQGDSAMYLCASSFRGTGGQETQYFGPGTRLLVL.

This chain links TRBV29-1 with TRBJ2-5; 8 nucleotides align to TRBD2. Trimming at V came to 8 bases and at J to 4 bases, leaving 9 bases not matched to a gene. The germline V gene has CDR1 SQVTM and CDR2 ANQGSEA. This CDR3 is 13 amino acids long. Here the CDR3 reads CSSLGLAGETQYF. The CDR3 DNA follows: TGCAGCTCCCTCGGCCTAGCGGGAGAGACCCAGTACTTC.

The chain couples TRBV9 to TRBJ2-1; TRBD2 agrees at 10 bases. Losses at the gene ends were 4 bases for V and 9 bases for J; bases not matched to a gene: 10. CDR1 and CDR2 from the germline V gene are SGDLS and YYNGEE. The CDR3 covers 15 residues. The CDR3 reads CASSKTSGIMGEQFF. As DNA, the CDR3 is TGTGCCAGCAGCAAAACTAGCGGGATCATGGGTGAGCAGTTCTTC.

This rearrangement joins TRBV30 to TRBJ2-7; D is ambiguous. The length of the CDR3 is 11 residues. CDR1 and CDR2 from the germline V gene are GTSNPN and SVGIG (reference sequence). Deletions cut 5 bases from V and 5 bases from J, with 10 bases between. CDR3 DNA: TGTGCCTGGGCTTACACCAACGAGCAGTACTTC. Amino acid sequence: CAWAYTNEQYF.

The chain employs TRBV29-1 and TRBJ1-5; D call uncertain. This CDR3 is 12 amino acids long. V lost 7 bases, J lost 0 bases, and 7 bases lay in between. Looked up from germline, CDR1 is SQVTM and CDR2 is ANQGSEA. The CDR3 spells CSGANSNQPQHF. The CDR3 coding sequence is TGCAGCGGGGCTAATAGCAATCAGCCCCAGCATTTT.

The chain employs TRBV18 and TRBJ1-2; 8 positions agree with TRBD1. The CDR3 length is 13 residues. Germline V CDR1 and CDR2: KGHSH, LQKENI. The J segment lost 5 bases and the V segment lost 6 bases, leaving 5 bases of the junction unmatched. The CDR3: CASSAGQEYGYTF. CDR3 sequence (DNA): TGTGCCAGCTCCGCGGGACAGGAATATGGCTACACCTTC.

This chain uses TRBV9 with TRBJ1-4; 7 nucleotides line up with TRBD1. There are 15 residues in the CDR3. V was pared by 2 bases and J by 8 bases, with 9 bases of the junction left unmatched. Germline CDR1 reads SGDLS; CDR2 reads YYNGEE. The CDR3 spells CASSVDDRVVEKLFF. CDR3 DNA: TGTGCCAGCAGCGTGGATGACAGGGTTGTCGAAAAACTGTTTTTT.

This clone showed up just once. This chain links TRBV28 with TRBJ2-7; D is possibly TRBD1 (6 bases). Germline V gene lookup returns CDR1 MDHEN and CDR2 SYDVKM. This CDR3 comprises 18 residues. With 5 bases removed from V and 5 bases from J, the gap between germline ends came to 28 bases. CDR3 coding DNA: TGTGCCAGCAGTCCGTCGGGACACCCGGGGCAGGTAGCAAACGAGCAGTACTTC. Protein product: CASSPSGHPGQVANEQYF. Drawing the rest from reference TRBV28 and TRBJ2-7, the complete variable domain is DVKVTQSSRYLVKRTGEKVFLECVQDMDHENMFWYRQDPGLGLRLIYFSYDVKMKEKGDIPEGYSVSREKKERFSLILESASTNQTSMYLCASSPSGHPGQVANEQYFGPGTRLTVT.

This chain uses TRBV7-2 with TRBJ2-1, with 10 bases aligning to TRBD2. The V segment lost 6 bases and the J segment 5 bases; nucleotides outside the gene matches: 4. CDR1 and CDR2 from the germline V gene are SGHTA and FQGNSA. The CDR3 is made up of 14 amino acids. DNA for the CDR3: TGTGCCAGCAGGGAACTAGCGGGGCACAATGAGCAGTTCTTC. It is translated as CASRELAGHNEQFF.

The rearrangement links TRBV7-9 to TRBJ1-1; D unclear. This CDR3 comprises 13 residues. Trimming shortened V by 8 bases and J by 1 base, and 11 bases separated the two germline ends. Looked up from germline, CDR1 is SEHNR and CDR2 is FQNEAQ (reference sequence). CDR3 in amino acids: CASLWATNTEAFF. In DNA form, the CDR3 reads TGTGCCAGCCTCTGGGCCACGAACACTGAAGCTTTCTTT.

Only a few counts were recorded for this clone. CDR3 protein: CAWVGQGALQNTEAFF. The CDR3 coding sequence is TGTGCCTGGGTAGGGCAGGGGGCCCTCCAGAACACTGAAGCTTTCTTT. The chain links TRBV30 to TRBJ1-1; TRBD1 matches 8 bases. From germline, CDR1 is GTSNPN and CDR2 SVGIG (reference sequence). This CDR3 contains 16 residues. V dropped 5 bases and J dropped 1; count of bases not matched to a gene: 12.

CDR3 protein: CASSPGGEQYF. The CDR3 DNA reads as TGTGCCAGCAGCCCTGGGGGGGAGCAGTACTTC. The chain employs TRBV7-9 and TRBJ2-7, with a weak D call TRBD2 (6 bases). V lost 5 bases to trimming and J lost 7 bases, with 9 bases between them. Germline CDR1 is SEHNR and CDR2 is FQNEAQ (reference sequence). The CDR3 covers 11 residues.